This TCR beta chain emerged from a study of molecular identifiers for immune sequencing clone quantification. MiXCR, run by TCRdb on the PCR reads, gives a single entry per CDR3 protein. This repertoire shows about 70,000 distinct CDR3 sequences, roughly 20% found once; its top ten account for roughly 1.5%. The CDR3 is made up of 14 amino acids. The ends were cut back, 2 bases at V and 6 bases at J, with 11 bases in the middle. In germline, CDR1 is SGHDN, CDR2 FVKESK. Sequencing used naive CD8+ T cells from blood, with Jurkat cell RNA spiked in. Subset reported: FACS-sorted CD8+CD4-CCR7+CD45RA+ naive T cells. This TCR derives from a human donor in good health. Some libraries in this study had Jurkat cell RNA spiked in. The V gene is TRBV14, the J gene TRBJ2-1; D remains unclear. The CDR3 protein is CASSQYISRNEQFF. In nucleotides, the CDR3 is TGTGCCAGCAGCCAATACATAAGCCGCAATGAGCAGTTCTTC.